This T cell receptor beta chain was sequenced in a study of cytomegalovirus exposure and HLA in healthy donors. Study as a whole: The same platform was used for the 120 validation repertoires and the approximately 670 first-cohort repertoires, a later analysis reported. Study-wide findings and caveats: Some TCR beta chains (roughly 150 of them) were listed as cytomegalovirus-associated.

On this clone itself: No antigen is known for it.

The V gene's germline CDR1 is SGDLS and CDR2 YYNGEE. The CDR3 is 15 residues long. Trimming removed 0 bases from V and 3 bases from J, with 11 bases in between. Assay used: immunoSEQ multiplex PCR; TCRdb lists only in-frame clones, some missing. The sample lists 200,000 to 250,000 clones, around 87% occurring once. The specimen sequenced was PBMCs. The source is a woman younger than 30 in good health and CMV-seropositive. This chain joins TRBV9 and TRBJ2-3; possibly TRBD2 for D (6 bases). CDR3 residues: CASSVVAGLTDTQYF. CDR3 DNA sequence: TGTGCCAGCAGCGTAGTGGCGGGGTTGACAGATACGCAGTATTTT.